This T cell receptor (beta chain) originates from a study of blood T cell repertoires in COVID-19. Study-wide context: Acute and convalescent COVID-19 specimens originated in the United States, Italy and Spain. Sample material is recorded as cDNA or gDNA derived from T cells, B-cell-depleted T cells, or PBMCs.

Original processing notes: Counts of nucleated cells, estimated from reference gene primer amplification, were obtained. Using immunoSEQ multiplex PCR, the repertoire was profiled, and TCRdb retains in-frame clones only, with some absent. V, J and clone size are those of that table, while D and trimming were read from the DNA. The data show some 31,000 clones, with about 90% seen just once and approximately 2.5% held by the top ten. The CDR3 spans 19 residues. Germline V gene data show CDR1 as SEHNR and CDR2 as FQNEAQ (reference sequence). The V segment lost 4 bases and the J segment 3 bases; nucleotides outside the gene matches: 13.

Sequencing was carried out using peripheral blood. The clonotype comes from a man aged 50 or older with active COVID-19. The chain recombines TRBV7-9 with TRBJ2-1; 12 bases agree with TRBD2. This CDR3 reads CASSSSSTTSGRNYNEQFF. For the CDR3, the DNA is TGTGCCAGCAGCTCCAGTTCGACCACTAGCGGGAGGAACTACAATGAGCAGTTCTTC.